The clone carrying this TCR beta chain came up many times. The CDR3 is made up of 14 amino acids. Trimming removed 6 bases at V and 8 bases at J, with 16 bases between. The germline V gene encodes CDR1 MNHNS and CDR2 SASEGT. The data were obtained in a study of T-cell reconstitution after alpha-beta-depleted transplantation in children. It was with unique molecular identifiers that the TCRbeta library was prepared. Each CDR3 protein gets one entry after TCRdb re-called the PCR reads with MiXCR. The data show 150,000 to 250,000 distinct CDR3 sequences, 14% to 15% seen once. The source material was PBMCs from the stem cell graft donor, sampled from the stem cell graft. The sequence was obtained from a human donor who donated a stem cell graft to a child with acute lymphoblastic leukemia. The genes are TRBV6-1 and TRBJ2-2, with D unclear. The CDR3 DNA reads as TGTGCCAGCAGCCTAGTTACGCCTCAGGGGGAGCTGTTTTTT. Amino acids: CASSLVTPQGELFF.